Listed here are 20 T cell receptor beta chains from one sample, sequenced in a study of spatial heterogeneity in lung cancer. Time point defined: sample taken at primary tumor resection. No antigen is known for these receptors. Study results and limitations: Within tumors, counts of expanded alpha and beta TCRs tracked tumor mutation counts.

TCRdb redid the calling of the 5' RACE reads with MiXCR, one entry per CDR3 protein. The data show 8,000 to 9,500 distinct CDR3 sequences, with 6.5% to 8.5% seen just once and around 9.4% held by the top ten. The specimen comprised lung tumor tissue, sampled at surgery. Receptor source: a male donor with early-stage non-small cell lung cancer.

Judged by abundance, this clonotype is medium-sized. This chain joins TRBV19 and TRBJ1-3; the D is unclear. V was shortened by 3 bases and J by 5 bases, with 11 bases between the two germline ends. Per the germline V gene, CDR1 is LNHDA and CDR2 is SQIVND (reference sequence). The CDR3 loop spans 14 amino acids. DNA for the CDR3: TGTGCCAGTAGTATGGATGAGACTCGAAACACCATATATTTT. It is translated as CASSMDETRNTIYF.

By sample share, this clonotype is medium-sized. The V call is TRBV25-1, the J call TRBJ2-7, with 7 bases matching TRBD2. V lost 1 base and J lost 7; bases outside the gene matches: 10. This CDR3 spans 15 amino acids. CDR1 and CDR2 (germline): MGHDK, SYGVNS. In DNA form, the CDR3 reads TGTGCCAGCAGTGAATGGGGCGGGAGTCCGTTGGAGCAGTACTTC. It is translated as CASSEWGGSPLEQYF.

This clonotype has ten or more counts. This chain connects TRBV3-1 to TRBJ2-7, with 11 bases matching TRBD2. Trimming at V came to 0 bases and at J to 6 bases, leaving 7 bases not matched to a gene. CDR3 length: 16 amino acids. Germline CDR1 and CDR2: LGHDT and YNNKEL (reference sequence). The CDR3 DNA reads as TGTGCCAGCAGCCAAGATCTGACTAGCGGGGCCACCGAGCAGTACTTC. This sequence encodes CASSQDLTSGATEQYF.

The chain carries TRBV29-1 and TRBJ2-2; D is uncertain. Per germline, CDR1 SQVTM and CDR2 ANQGSEA. This CDR3 region has 11 residues. Deletions cut 2 bases from V and 6 bases from J, with 4 bases between. CDR3 DNA: TGCAGCGTTGAACTTCCCGGGGAGCTGTTTTTT. This codes for CSVELPGELFF.

This clonotype was recorded at least ten times. This chain connects TRBV6-5 to TRBJ1-6; 9 bases agree with TRBD1. CDR3 length: 14 residues. V lost 4 bases to trimming and J lost 8 bases; unmatched junction nucleotides: 3. Per the germline V gene, CDR1 is MNHEY and CDR2 is SVGAGI. The CDR3 loop reads CASSSGQGDSPLHF. For the CDR3, the DNA is TGTGCCAGCAGTTCGGGACAGGGTGATTCACCCCTCCACTTT.

This clonotype was detected many times. The CDR3 DNA sequence: TGTGCCAGCAGTTCCCGACAGAGCGTAACCGGGGAGCTGTTTTTT. Translation gives CASSSRQSVTGELFF. The genes are TRBV2 and TRBJ2-2; the D gene is possibly TRBD1 (5 bases). This CDR3 region has 15 residues. V was clipped by 5 bases and J by 5 bases, with 15 bases between them. CDR1 and CDR2 from the germline V gene are SNHLY and FYNNEI.

This clonotype rates as medium-sized (0.01 to 0.1%). The gene calls are TRBV24-1 and TRBJ2-1; 11 nucleotides match TRBD1. The germline V gene encodes CDR1 KGHDR and CDR2 SFDVKD. The J segment lost 3 bases and the V segment lost 9 bases, leaving 3 bases of the junction unmatched. This CDR3 has 14 residues. CDR3 residues: CATSGTGGYNEQFF. CDR3 nucleotide sequence: TGTGCCACCTCCGGGACAGGGGGCTACAATGAGCAGTTCTTC.

This clonotype was seen a handful of times. V and J are TRBV11-2 and TRBJ1-2, with 8 bases lining up with TRBD1. This CDR3 has 13 residues. Germline assignment: CDR1 SGHAT and CDR2 FQNNGV. Trimming at V came to 6 bases and at J to 4 bases, leaving 4 bases not matched to a gene. CDR3 DNA: TGTGCCAGCAGTTCAGGACAGGGCTATGGCTACACCTTC. It codes for CASSSGQGYGYTF.

The chain's CDR3 is CASSLPEGLLDTQYF. The CDR3, as DNA: TGTGCCAGCAGTTTACCGGAAGGCCTTTTAGATACGCAGTATTTT. This chain uses TRBV28 with TRBJ2-3; D is unresolved. Trimming stripped 2 bases from V and 5 bases from J, with 14 bases between. The CDR3 runs to 15 residues. Germline assignment: CDR1 MDHEN and CDR2 SYDVKM.

This clonotype was observed at least ten times. The gene calls are TRBV6-5 and TRBJ2-7; TRBD2 matches at 8 bases. Germline V gives CDR1 MNHEY, CDR2 SVGAGI. The CDR3 spans 15 residues. The J segment lost 0 bases and the V segment lost 10 bases, leaving 11 bases of the junction unmatched. CDR3: CATPGGQDASYEQYF. The CDR3 DNA is TGTGCCACCCCGGGGGGGCAAGACGCCTCCTACGAGCAGTACTTC.

This clonotype is termed medium-sized. The rearrangement uses TRBV6-2 or TRBV6-3 and TRBJ2-2; the D gene could be TRBD1 or TRBD2 (5 bases each). The CDR3 is made up of 19 amino acids. Trimming shortened V by 10 bases and J by 5 bases, and 32 bases separated the two germline ends. Germline-derived CDR1 and CDR2 are MNHEY and SVGEGT. CDR3 DNA: TGTGCCACCCACCCCCTGGGAGCAGGGAGATCGGAATTGACCGGGGAGCTGTTTTTT. This encodes CATHPLGAGRSELTGELFF.

At least ten counts were recorded for this clonotype. The V and J genes are TRBV29-1 and TRBJ2-7; 7 positions agree with TRBD2. The CDR3 totals 14 residues. V gave up 7 bases and J gave up 2 bases; unmatched junction bases: 11. Germline V gene lookup returns CDR1 SQVTM and CDR2 ANQGSEA. CDR3 in DNA: TGCAGCGCGGAGATGGTTGGGGGGGCCTACGAGCAGTACTTC. This gives the protein CSAEMVGGAYEQYF.

This clonotype was seen many times. The gene calls are TRBV6-5 and TRBJ1-5, with D unclear. The CDR3 sequence is 14 residues long. CDR1 MNHEY and CDR2 SVGAGI come from the germline V gene. The V gene lost 4 bases and the J gene lost 3 bases, with 10 bases spanning the gap. The CDR3: CASSSVSYNQPQHF. The CDR3 DNA follows: TGTGCCAGCAGTTCGGTGTCGTACAATCAGCCCCAGCATTTT.

By sample share, this clonotype is medium-sized. The V and J genes are TRBV28 and TRBJ1-5, with 7 positions matching TRBD1. The CDR3 has 16 amino acids. Germline trimming cut 5 bases from V and 0 bases from J; bases unmatched to any gene: 7. Per germline, CDR1 MDHEN and CDR2 SYDVKM. The CDR3 DNA follows: TGTGCCAGCAGTGCCCACAGGGGAGGTAGCAATCAGCCCCAGCATTTT. Protein sequence: CASSAHRGGSNQPQHF.

This clonotype is labeled as medium-sized (0.01 to 0.1%). CDR3 protein: CSARLAGGLLNEQFF. CDR3 DNA: TGCAGTGCTAGACTAGCGGGAGGGCTCTTAAATGAGCAGTTCTTC. This chain uses TRBV20-1 with TRBJ2-1; 12 bases fit TRBD2. The length of the CDR3 is 15 residues. Per the germline V gene, CDR1 is DFQATT and CDR2 is SNEGSKA (reference sequence). The ends lost 2 bases at V and 7 bases at J; junction bases unmatched: 6.

This clonotype is medium-sized (0.01 to 0.1%) within its sample. This chain links TRBV7-2 with TRBJ1-5; unclear D gene. CDR1 is SGHTA, CDR2 FQGNSA, per germline. V shed 1 base and J shed 9 bases, with 13 bases lying between them. This CDR3 is 14 amino acids long. Here the CDR3 reads CASSLDSGPGPQHF. Here the CDR3 DNA reads TGTGCCAGCAGCTTAGATTCCGGTCCGGGGCCCCAGCATTTT.

This clonotype has a count of ten or more. V and J are TRBV6-5 and TRBJ1-2, with TRBD1 as a possible D gene (6 bases). The CDR3 sequence is 17 residues long. CDR1 and CDR2 (germline): MNHEY, SVGAGI. Trimming cost V 0 bases and J 5 bases, with 19 bases left between them. The CDR3 DNA follows: TGTGCCAGCAGTTACTCCAGCGTGGGGGCGCCTGGTTATGGCTACACCTTC. It encodes CASSYSSVGAPGYGYTF.

This clonotype has at least ten counts. This rearrangement joins TRBV25-1 to TRBJ1-1, with 8 bases lining up with TRBD1. The CDR3 length is 14 residues. Germline V gene sequence: CDR1 MGHDK, CDR2 SYGVNS. J gave up 1 base and V 7 bases, and 5 bases lay outside the gene matches. In DNA form, the CDR3 reads TGTGCCAGCACCGTGGGACAGGAGAACACTGAAGCTTTCTTT. This translates into CASTVGQENTEAFF.

Sample share makes this clonotype medium-sized. This chain uses TRBV7-8 with TRBJ2-3; a weak D match, TRBD2 (5 bases). This CDR3 has 15 residues. Per germline, CDR1 SGHVS and CDR2 FQNEAQ. Trimming pared 3 bases from V and 4 bases from J, leaving 14 bases between. The CDR3 region is CASSFRGDEADTQYF. DNA of the CDR3: TGTGCCAGCAGCTTTCGGGGAGACGAGGCAGATACGCAGTATTTT.

The chain uses TRBV3-1 and TRBJ2-7; tentatively, D is TRBD1 or TRBD2 (5 bases each). V lost 1 base and J 6 bases, leaving 7 bases between the germline ends. The germline V gene has CDR1 LGHDT and CDR2 YNNKEL (reference sequence). This CDR3 has 12 amino acids. CDR3 region: CASSQARGEQYF. The DNA of the CDR3 is TGTGCCAGCAGCCAAGCGAGGGGCGAGCAGTACTTC.